This is a list of T cell receptor beta chains from one sample in a study of PD-1 blockade in mismatch repair-deficient tumors. Libraries were prepared by immunoSEQ multiplex PCR; TCRdb keeps only in-frame clonotypes and omits some of them. The data contain roughly 120,000 clones, 60% to 85% of them singletons. The material was peripheral blood, obtained 60 to 65 weeks after starting pembrolizumab. The source of these receptors is an adult with mismatch repair-deficient cancer. Both conserved end residues are part of each CDR3. A D gene is named only where the DNA matches it firmly. A clone size is listed for some rows: how often the clone was seen (once, few, many), or a class if it is expanded.

j_gene | abundance | d_gene | v_gene | CDR3aa | CDR3nt
TRBJ2-1 | . | . | TRBV2 | CASSERPPLNAYNEQFF | TGTGCCAGCAGTGAAAGGCCCCCCCTGAACGCCTACAATGAGCAGTTCTTC
TRBJ2-2 | once | TRBD1 | TRBV30 | CAWSNFDRATGELFF | TGTGCCTGGAGTAACTTCGACAGGGCTACCGGGGAGCTGTTTTTT
TRBJ1-2 | few | . | TRBV19 | CASTTGQGGRYGYTF | TGTGCCAGTACCACTGGCCAGGGTGGCCGCTATGGCTACACCTTC
TRBJ2-7 | . | . | TRBV9 | CASSVSDRFYEQYF | TGTGCCAGCAGCGTAAGCGACAGGTTCTACGAGCAGTACTTC
TRBJ1-2 | . | . | TRBV6-1 | CASSERGGQLIYGYTF | TGTGCCAGCAGTGAAAGGGGGGGGCAGCTAATCTATGGCTACACCTTC
TRBJ2-7 | . | . | TRBV9 | CASSVVSYEQYF | TGTGCCAGCAGCGTAGTCTCCTACGAGCAGTACTTC
TRBJ1-2 | . | TRBD1 | TRBV10-3 | CAIRPGQGTIANYGYTF | TGTGCCATCAGACCGGGACAGGGAACTATAGCTAACTATGGCTACACCTTC
TRBJ2-7 | . | TRBD1 | TRBV6-4 | CASRAGTAPSYEQYF | TGTGCCAGCAGGGCCGGGACAGCTCCCTCCTACGAGCAGTACTTC
TRBJ2-7 | . | . | TRBV30 | CAWRQDEQYF | TGTGCCTGGAGGCAGGACGAGCAGTACTTC
TRBJ1-2 | . | . | TRBV14 | CASSQQGSNYGYTF | TGTGCCAGCAGCCAACAGGGGTCTAACTATGGCTACACCTTC
TRBJ1-1 | few | . | TRBV5-1 | CASSRDPENTEAFF | TGCGCCAGCAGTCGGGACCCCGAGAACACTGAAGCTTTCTTT
TRBJ2-7 | . | . | TRBV19 | CASSRDLGEQYF | TGTGCCAGTTCCAGAGATTTGGGCGAGCAGTACTTC
TRBJ2-7 | . | . | TRBV29-1 | CSVGNGRVGDEQYF | TGCAGCGTTGGCAACGGGAGAGTTGGCGACGAGCAGTACTTC
TRBJ1-5 | . | . | TRBV18 | CASSPDRGEPQHF | TGTGCCAGCTCACCAGATCGGGGGGAGCCCCAGCATTTT
TRBJ2-5 | once | TRBD1 | TRBV7-3 | CASSLRQGAGETQYF | TGTGCCAGCAGCCTCCGACAGGGGGCAGGAGAGACCCAGTACTTC
TRBJ2-7 | . | . | TRBV25-1 | CASSVDYYEQYF | TGTGCCAGCAGTGTAGACTACTACGAGCAGTACTTC
TRBJ2-1 | few | TRBD2 | TRBV5-1 | CASSQDPSGSDNEQFF | TGCGCCAGCAGCCAGGACCCTAGCGGGAGCGACAATGAGCAGTTCTTC
TRBJ2-7 | . | TRBD1 | TRBV25-1 | CASSPRTGSYEQYF | TGTGCCAGCAGTCCTCGGACAGGGTCGTACGAGCAGTACTTC
TRBJ2-1 | . | TRBD2 | TRBV9 | CASSVATTGGDPRGNEQFF | TGTGCCAGCAGCGTAGCTACTACGGGAGGAGACCCCAGAGGCAATGAGCAGTTCTTC
TRBJ2-1 | . | TRBD2 | TRBV30 | CAWSRDPGLAGGYGEQFF | TGTGCCTGGAGCCGAGACCCGGGACTAGCGGGAGGGTACGGTGAGCAGTTCTTC
TRBJ2-7 | . | TRBD2 | TRBV5-4 | CASSSPGLAVHEQYF | TGTGCCAGCAGCTCTCCGGGACTAGCGGTCCACGAGCAGTACTTC
TRBJ2-5 | few | . | TRBV7-2 | CASSLAPGETQYF | TGTGCCAGCAGCTTAGCCCCCGGGGAGACCCAGTACTTC
TRBJ2-3 | . | TRBD1 | TRBV7-2 | CASSLVIGTGVLDTQYF | TGTGCCAGCAGCTTAGTGATTGGGACAGGGGTTTTAGATACGCAGTATTTT
TRBJ2-3 | . | . | TRBV9 | CASSVNPYGTDTQYF | TGTGCCAGCAGCGTAAATCCCTACGGAACAGATACGCAGTATTTT
TRBJ2-3 | . | . | TRBV5-6 | CASSFGTYTDTQYF | TGTGCCAGCAGCTTCGGGACTTACACAGATACGCAGTATTTT
TRBJ2-3 | . | TRBD1 | TRBV11-1 | CASSLTGGSTDTQYF | TGTGCCAGCAGCTTAACAGGGGGCAGCACAGATACGCAGTATTTT
TRBJ2-1 | . | TRBD2 | TRBV19 | CASSRDYWGYNEQFF | TGTGCCAGTAGTCGGGACTACTGGGGCTACAATGAGCAGTTCTTC
TRBJ2-1 | . | . | TRBV30 | CAWSRGARDEQFF | TGTGCCTGGAGTAGGGGGGCTAGGGATGAGCAGTTCTTC
TRBJ2-2 | . | . | TRBV6-5 | CASSSRGWNTGELFF | TGTGCCAGCAGTTCCAGGGGCTGGAACACCGGGGAGCTGTTTTTT
TRBJ2-3 | . | TRBD1 | TRBV7-2 | CASSSFGDRGGIDTQYF | TGTGCCAGCAGCTCGTTTGGGGACAGGGGGGGCATAGATACGCAGTATTTT
TRBJ2-5 | . | . | TRBV10-2 | CASRGGGSGFRETQYF | TGCGCCAGCAGGGGAGGGGGTAGCGGGTTTCGAGAGACCCAGTACTTC
TRBJ1-5 | . | TRBD1 | TRBV7-9 | CASSLGAGGFQPQHF | TGTGCCAGCAGCTTAGGGGCAGGGGGCTTTCAGCCCCAGCATTTT